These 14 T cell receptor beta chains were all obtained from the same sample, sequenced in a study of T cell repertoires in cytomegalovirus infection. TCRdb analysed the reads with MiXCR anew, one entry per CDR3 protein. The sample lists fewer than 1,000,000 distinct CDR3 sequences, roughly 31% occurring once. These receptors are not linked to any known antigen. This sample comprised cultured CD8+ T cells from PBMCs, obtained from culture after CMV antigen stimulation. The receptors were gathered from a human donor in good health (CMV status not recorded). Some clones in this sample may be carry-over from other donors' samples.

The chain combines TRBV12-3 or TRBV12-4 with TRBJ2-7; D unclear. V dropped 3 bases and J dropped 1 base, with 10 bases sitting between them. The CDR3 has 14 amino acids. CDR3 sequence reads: CASSFPPASYEQYF. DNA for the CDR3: TGTGCCAGCAGTTTCCCCCCGGCGTCCTACGAGCAGTACTTC.

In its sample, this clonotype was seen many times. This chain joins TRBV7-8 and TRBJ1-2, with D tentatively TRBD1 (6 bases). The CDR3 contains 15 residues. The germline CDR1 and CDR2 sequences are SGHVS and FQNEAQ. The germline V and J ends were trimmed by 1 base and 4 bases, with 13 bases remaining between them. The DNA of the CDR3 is TGTGCCAGCAGCTTAGATCAGGGGCTAATCTATGGCTACACCTTC. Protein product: CASSLDQGLIYGYTF.

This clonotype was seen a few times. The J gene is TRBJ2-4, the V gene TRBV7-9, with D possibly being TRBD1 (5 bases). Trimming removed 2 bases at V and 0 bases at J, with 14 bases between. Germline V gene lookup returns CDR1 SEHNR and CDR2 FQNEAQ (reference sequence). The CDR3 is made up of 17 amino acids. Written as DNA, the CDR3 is TGTGCCAGCAGCTTAACTGAACAGGCGGTAGCCAAAAACATTCAGTACTTC. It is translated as CASSLTEQAVAKNIQYF. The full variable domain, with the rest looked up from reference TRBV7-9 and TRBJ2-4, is DTGVSQNPRHKITKRGQNVTFRCDPISEHNRLYWYRQTLGQGPEFLTYFQNEAQLEKSRLLSDRFSAERPKGSFSTLEIQRTEQGDSAMYLCASSLTEQAVAKNIQYFGAGTRLSVL.

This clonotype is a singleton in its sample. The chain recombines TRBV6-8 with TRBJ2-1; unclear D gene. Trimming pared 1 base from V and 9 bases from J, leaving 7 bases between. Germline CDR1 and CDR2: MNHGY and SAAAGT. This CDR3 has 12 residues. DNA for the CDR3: TGTGCCAGCAGTTACTTTAGTGGTGAGCAGTTCTTC. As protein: CASSYFSGEQFF.

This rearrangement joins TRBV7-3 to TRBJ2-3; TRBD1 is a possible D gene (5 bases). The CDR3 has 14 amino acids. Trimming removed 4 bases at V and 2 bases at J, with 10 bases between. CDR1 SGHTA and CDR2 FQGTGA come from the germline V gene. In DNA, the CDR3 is TGTGCCAGCAGCTCTGACAGATACACAGATACGCAGTATTTT. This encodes CASSSDRYTDTQYF.

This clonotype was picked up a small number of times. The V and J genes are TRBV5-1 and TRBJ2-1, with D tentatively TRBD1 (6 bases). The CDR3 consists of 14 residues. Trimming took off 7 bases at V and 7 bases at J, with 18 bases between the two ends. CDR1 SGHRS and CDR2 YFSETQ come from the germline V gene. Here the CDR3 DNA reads TGCGCCAGCTCAGGGGATTTAGGCATGAATGAGCAGTTCTTC. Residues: CASSGDLGMNEQFF.

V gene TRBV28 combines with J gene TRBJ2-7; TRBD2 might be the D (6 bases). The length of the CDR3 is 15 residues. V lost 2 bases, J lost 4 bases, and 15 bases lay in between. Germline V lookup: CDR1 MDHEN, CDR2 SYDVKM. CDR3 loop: CASSLLGLTPYEQYF. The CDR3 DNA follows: TGTGCCAGCAGTTTACTGGGACTTACACCGTACGAGCAGTACTTC. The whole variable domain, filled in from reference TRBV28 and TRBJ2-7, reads DVKVTQSSRYLVKRTGEKVFLECVQDMDHENMFWYRQDPGLGLRLIYFSYDVKMKEKGDIPEGYSVSREKKERFSLILESASTNQTSMYLCASSLLGLTPYEQYFGPGTRLTVT.

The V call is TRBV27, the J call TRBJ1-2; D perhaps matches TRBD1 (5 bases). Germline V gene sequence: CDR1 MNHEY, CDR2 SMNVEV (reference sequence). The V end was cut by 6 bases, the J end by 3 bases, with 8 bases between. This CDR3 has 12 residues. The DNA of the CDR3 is TGTGCCAGCAGGAAGGGGTACTATGGCTACACCTTC. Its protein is CASRKGYYGYTF.

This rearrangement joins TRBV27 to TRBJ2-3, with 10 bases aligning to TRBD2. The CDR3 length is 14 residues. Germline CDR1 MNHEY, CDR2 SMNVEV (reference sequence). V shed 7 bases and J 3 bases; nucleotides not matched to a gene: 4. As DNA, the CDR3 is TGTGCCAGCACACTAGCGGGGCTAACAGATACGCAGTATTTT. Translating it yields CASTLAGLTDTQYF.

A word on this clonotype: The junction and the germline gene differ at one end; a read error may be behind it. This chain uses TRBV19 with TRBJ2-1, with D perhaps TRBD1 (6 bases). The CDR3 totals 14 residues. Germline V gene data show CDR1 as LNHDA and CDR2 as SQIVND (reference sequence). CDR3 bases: TGTGCCAGTAGTTCTGGACAGATATCCAATGAGCGGTTCTTC. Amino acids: CASSSGQISNERFF. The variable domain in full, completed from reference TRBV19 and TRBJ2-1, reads DGGITQSPKYLFRKEGQNVTLSCEQNLNHDAMYWYRQDPGQGLRLIYYSQIVNDFQKGDIAEGYSVSREKKESFPLTVTSAQKNPTAFYLCASSSGQISNERFFGPGTRLTVL.

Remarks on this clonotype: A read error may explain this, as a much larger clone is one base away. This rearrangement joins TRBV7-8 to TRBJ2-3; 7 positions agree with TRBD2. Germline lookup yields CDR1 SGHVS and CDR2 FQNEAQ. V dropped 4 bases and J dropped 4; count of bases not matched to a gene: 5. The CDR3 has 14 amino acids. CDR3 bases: TGTGCCAGCAGCTCGGGACTAAAAGCAGATACGCAGTATTTT. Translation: CASSSGLKADTQYF.

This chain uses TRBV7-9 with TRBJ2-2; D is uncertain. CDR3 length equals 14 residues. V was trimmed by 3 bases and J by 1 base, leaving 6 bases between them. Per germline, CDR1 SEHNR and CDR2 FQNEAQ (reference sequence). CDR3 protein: CASSFLVNTGELFF. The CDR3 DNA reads TGTGCCAGCAGCTTTTTGGTGAACACCGGGGAGCTGTTTTTT.

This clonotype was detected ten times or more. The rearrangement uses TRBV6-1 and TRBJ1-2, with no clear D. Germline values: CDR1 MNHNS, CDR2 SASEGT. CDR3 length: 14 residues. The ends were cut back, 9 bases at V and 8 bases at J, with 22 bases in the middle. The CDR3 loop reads CASLGPRTRDGYTF. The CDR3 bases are TGTGCCAGTCTCGGCCCTAGGACCCGCGACGGCTACACCTTC.

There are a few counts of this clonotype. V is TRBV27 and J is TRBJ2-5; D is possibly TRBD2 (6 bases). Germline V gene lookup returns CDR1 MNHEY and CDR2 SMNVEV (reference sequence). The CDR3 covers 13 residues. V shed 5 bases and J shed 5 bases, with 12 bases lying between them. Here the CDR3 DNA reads TGTGCCAGCAGTCCCGGGGGATTGGAGACCCAGTACTTC. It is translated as CASSPGGLETQYF.